A selection of T cell receptor beta chains follows, all from one sample in a study of blood T cells in healthy people across ages. MiXCR was run by TCRdb on the 5' RACE reads, yielding one entry per CDR3 protein. The sample contains about 830,000 distinct CDR3 sequences, over 45% of which appear only once. Sequenced: blood. The receptor set was obtained from a man between 25 and 39 years old in good health. Each CDR3 is given with its conserved first and last residue. The order of the fields is V gene, clone size, CDR3 length, D gene, J gene, CDR3 DNA, CDR3 protein. A D gene is named only where the DNA matches it firmly. Size values are once, few and many counts, or a class for expanded clones, and some rows have none.

TRBV11-2	.	11	.	TRBJ2-1	TGTGCCAGCAGATCGTTGGGGGAGCAGTTCTTC	CASRSLGEQFF
TRBV7-9	.	14	.	TRBJ2-6	TGTGCCAGCACAGGGGACTCTGGGGCCAACGTCCTGACTTTC	CASTGDSGANVLTF
TRBV4-3	.	16	.	TRBJ2-2	TGCGCCAGCAGCCAAGAAACTCGGCGGGGCACCGGGGAGCTGTTTTTT	CASSQETRRGTGELFF
TRBV29-1	.	8	.	TRBJ1-1	TGCAGCGTAAGTGAAGCTTTCTTT	CSVSEAFF
TRBV7-9	.	13	.	TRBJ2-3	TGTGCCAGCAGGATCGAACTTACAGATACGCAGTATTTT	CASRIELTDTQYF
TRBV3-1	.	13	TRBD1	TRBJ1-1	TGTGCCAGCAGCTTTGGACAGGGAGCTGAAGCTTTCTTT	CASSFGQGAEAFF
TRBV5-6	many	12	.	TRBJ1-4	TGTGCCAGCAGCTCCCAAGAAGAAAAACTGTTTTTT	CASSSQEEKLFF
TRBV29-1	.	13	.	TRBJ2-1	TGCAGCGTTGAAGATGCCCGACAGTATGAGCAGTTCTTC	CSVEDARQYEQFF
TRBV25-1	.	15	.	TRBJ1-4	TGTGCCAGCAGTGAAAGGGGGGATACTAATGAAAAACTGTTTTTT	CASSERGDTNEKLFF
TRBV5-1	few	12	.	TRBJ2-5	TGCGCCAGCCGACAGCCTCAAGAGACCCAGTACTTC	CASRQPQETQYF
TRBV5-1	.	14	TRBD1	TRBJ2-3	TGCGCCAGCAGCTTAGAGACAGGGGGCAATACGCAGTATTTT	CASSLETGGNTQYF
TRBV7-2	.	14	.	TRBJ2-3	TGTGCCAGCAGCTTAGCTCGCCGTTTCGATACGCAGTATTTT	CASSLARRFDTQYF
TRBV7-9	.	15	TRBD2	TRBJ2-1	TGTGCCAGCAGCCCGACGGACGGGAGGGCCAATGAGCAGTTCTTC	CASSPTDGRANEQFF
TRBV9	.	13	.	TRBJ2-5	TGTGCCAGCAGCGTTGATCCTAGGGAGACCCAGTACTTC	CASSVDPRETQYF
TRBV29-1	.	12	.	TRBJ2-7	TGCAGCGTTGATGGGATCAACTACGAGCAGTACTTC	CSVDGINYEQYF
TRBV2	.	12	.	TRBJ1-2	TGTGCCAGCAGAGAACGGGGTTATGGCTACACCTTC	CASRERGYGYTF
TRBV20-1	.	14	TRBD2	TRBJ2-1	TGCAGTGCCGATACTAGCGGGAGGGTCCCTGAGCAGTTCTTC	CSADTSGRVPEQFF
TRBV6-2/TRBV6-3	many	15	TRBD2	TRBJ2-1	TGTGCCAGCAGCCAACTAGCGGGAACCGAGCATGAGCAGTTCTTC	CASSQLAGTEHEQFF
TRBV7-2	.	14	.	TRBJ1-2	TGTGCCAGCAGCTTATTTGGGGGGGCAGATGGCTACACCTTC	CASSLFGGADGYTF
TRBV12-3/TRBV12-4	few	13	.	TRBJ2-4	TGTGCCAGCAGTTCTTCCGGGGAAAACATTCAGTACTTC	CASSSSGENIQYF
TRBV20-1	.	14	.	TRBJ2-1	TGCAGTGCTAGAGAGGCATCGTCCTACAATGAGCAGTTCTTC	CSAREASSYNEQFF
TRBV5-1	.	17	TRBD2	TRBJ2-7	TGCGCCAGCAGCACCGGACTAGCGGGAGTCCGCTACAATGAGCAGTACTTC	CASSTGLAGVRYNEQYF
TRBV6-2/TRBV6-3	.	12	.	TRBJ2-7	TGTGCCAGCACCCATGACGCATACGAGCAGTACTTC	CASTHDAYEQYF
TRBV20-1	.	14	TRBD2	TRBJ2-3	TGCAGTGCTATGACTAGCGGGTTAACAGATACGCAGTATTTT	CSAMTSGLTDTQYF
TRBV28	few	17	TRBD1	TRBJ2-7	TGTGCCAGCAGTTTCCACACCGGGACAGGGGGTAGGTACGAGCAGTACTTC	CASSFHTGTGGRYEQYF
TRBV4-3	few	14	.	TRBJ2-7	TGCGCCAGCAGCCAAGTGAAGGGGTCCGATGAGCAGTACTTC	CASSQVKGSDEQYF
TRBV6-2/TRBV6-3	.	15	.	TRBJ1-2	TGTGCCAGCAGTCTTACCTTAAACCGGTCGTATGGCTACACCTTC	CASSLTLNRSYGYTF
TRBV15	.	14	TRBD1	TRBJ1-2	TGTGCCACCAGCAGAAACAGGGGGGGCTATGGCTACACCTTC	CATSRNRGGYGYTF
TRBV29-1	.	14	TRBD1	TRBJ1-2	TGCAGCGTTGACTTGGGACAGGGGAGCTATGGCTACACCTTC	CSVDLGQGSYGYTF
TRBV20-1	.	14	TRBD2	TRBJ2-7	TGCAGTGCTAGGCCGGGACTAGTAGTCTACGAGCAGTACTTC	CSARPGLVVYEQYF
TRBV7-8	.	17	TRBD2	TRBJ2-5	TGTGCCAGCAGGCCCGAGGCGGGAGATTCTCGCGCTGAGACCCAGTACTTC	CASRPEAGDSRAETQYF
TRBV6-6	.	17	TRBD2	TRBJ2-7	TGTGCCAGCAGTCCAGGGACTAGCGGGCGCTATAACTACGAGCAGTACTTC	CASSPGTSGRYNYEQYF
TRBV25-1	.	14	TRBD1	TRBJ2-7	TGTGCCAGCAGTCTGCAGGGGGCGGTCTACGAGCAGTACTTC	CASSLQGAVYEQYF
TRBV4-1	.	16	.	TRBJ2-7	TGCGCCAGCAGCCAAGATGTAGGCCTCGTCGGGGACGAGCAGTACTTC	CASSQDVGLVGDEQYF
TRBV4-3	.	16	TRBD2	TRBJ2-7	TGCGCCAGCAGCCAAATCGCGACTAGCAGATCCTACGAGCAGTACTTC	CASSQIATSRSYEQYF
TRBV12-3/TRBV12-4	few	13	TRBD1	TRBJ1-2	TGTGCCAGCACAATCCAGGGGGTGTATGGCTACACCTTC	CASTIQGVYGYTF
TRBV10-3	.	18	.	TRBJ1-5	TGTGCCATCAGTGAGTCGACGGGATTGGGGGGTAACTGGCAGCCCCAGCATTTT	CAISESTGLGGNWQPQHF
TRBV7-2	.	15	.	TRBJ2-4	TGTGCCAGCAGCCGACCCTTCGGGGCCAAAAACATTCAGTACTTC	CASSRPFGAKNIQYF
TRBV4-2	.	15	.	TRBJ2-7	TGTGCCAGCAGCCAAGATTTTGCCAGTTACTACGAGCAGTACTTC	CASSQDFASYYEQYF
TRBV20-1	.	13	TRBD1	TRBJ1-5	TGCAGTGCCCCGGGACAGATCAATCAGCCCCAGCATTTT	CSAPGQINQPQHF
TRBV19	once	14	.	TRBJ1-5	TGTGCCAGTAGTATCCAATCCGGCAATCAGCCCCAGCATTTT	CASSIQSGNQPQHF